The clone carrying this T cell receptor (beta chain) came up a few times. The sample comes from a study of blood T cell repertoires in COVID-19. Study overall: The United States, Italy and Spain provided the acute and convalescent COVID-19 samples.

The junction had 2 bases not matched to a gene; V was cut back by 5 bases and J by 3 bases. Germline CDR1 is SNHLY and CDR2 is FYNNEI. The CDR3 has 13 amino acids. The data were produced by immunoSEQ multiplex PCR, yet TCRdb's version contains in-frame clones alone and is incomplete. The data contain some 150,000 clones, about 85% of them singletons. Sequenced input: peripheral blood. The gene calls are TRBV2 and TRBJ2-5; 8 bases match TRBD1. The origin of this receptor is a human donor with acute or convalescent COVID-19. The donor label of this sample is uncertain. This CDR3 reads CASSKDREETQYF. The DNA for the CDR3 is TGTGCCAGCAGTAAGGACAGGGAAGAGACCCAGTACTTC. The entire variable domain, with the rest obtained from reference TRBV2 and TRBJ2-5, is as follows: EPEVTQTPSHQVTQMGQEVILRCVPISNHLYFYWYRQILGQKVEFLVSFYNNEISEKSEIFDDQFSVERPDGSNFTLKIRSTKLEDSAMYFCASSKDREETQYFGPGTRLLVL.